This T cell receptor (beta chain) is drawn from a study of cytomegalovirus exposure and HLA in healthy donors (TCRdb year 2017). Regarding the research as a whole: According to a later analysis, the 120 or so validation repertoires were produced on the same platform as the 700 or so repertoires of the first cohort. The study was designed to test whether signatures of past pathogen exposure could be identified by cataloging public T cell receptors. Along with the roughly 610-subject first cohort, a separate validation cohort of 120 different subjects was used. To predict cytomegalovirus infection status, the study combined high-throughput TCR immunosequencing, statistical association of individual TCRs with disease status, and machine learning. General findings and caveats noted by the study authors: In vitro tests confirmed that a few of the cytomegalovirus-associated TCR beta chains recognize cytomegalovirus antigens. A later analysis lacked HLA typing for the validation cohort, so it scored co-occurrence in that cohort across all 120 or so repertoires. In the study, approximately 160 TCR beta chains were listed as associated with cytomegalovirus. Subsequent analysis determined that TCRs grouped into clusters in the first cohort also showed a tendency toward co-occurrence across the 90 to 150 validation repertoires, and roughly 94% of cluster scores exceeded 0. The classifier was reported to diagnose cytomegalovirus status with high specificity and sensitivity in both the original and validation cohorts. While some public TCRs were present in many individuals, most TCR sequences turned up only very rarely across donors. The authors suggested that the approach could potentially be extended to other disease states and immunological phenotypes.

The V and J ends are trimmed by 1 base and 0 bases, leaving 7 bases between them. From its cysteine to its phenylalanine, the CDR3 spans 15 amino acids. Only CDR3 DNA is held: 45 bases, read in frame from base 1. Per the germline V gene, SNHLY is the CDR1 and FYNNEI is the CDR2. Separate from the approximately 690-subject first cohort, the validation cohort of 95 to 150 subjects was the group to which the donors belonged. Receptor amplification or capture employed the immunoSEQ multiplex PCR assay. For the original study's pipeline: A statistical classification framework was built to diagnose cytomegalovirus status from the catalog of TCR beta chain sequences. In its TCRdb copy, this immuneACCESS table keeps in-frame sequences only and misses some clones. Where compared with another copy, unresolved V genes explain less than half of these, and the others have no known cause. V and J calls and clone size are copied from that table; D and trimming were computed from the DNA. Counted in this sample were 90,000 to 150,000 clones; approximately 89% of them appeared once. Together, the top ten hold about 1.8% of the sample.

Worth noting for this clone: The antigen this receptor binds is unknown. Nothing much larger sits one base from this clone, and base qualities are not available.

The receptor's source is a man between 18 and 29 years old in good health and CMV-seronegative. The rearranged segments are TRBV2 and TRBJ1-5, with the D gene not clear enough to name. The sample was PBMCs. The CDR3 protein: CASSEGHNSNQPQHF. The base sequence is TGTGCCAGCAGTGAAGGGCACAATAGCAATCAGCCCCAGCATTTT.